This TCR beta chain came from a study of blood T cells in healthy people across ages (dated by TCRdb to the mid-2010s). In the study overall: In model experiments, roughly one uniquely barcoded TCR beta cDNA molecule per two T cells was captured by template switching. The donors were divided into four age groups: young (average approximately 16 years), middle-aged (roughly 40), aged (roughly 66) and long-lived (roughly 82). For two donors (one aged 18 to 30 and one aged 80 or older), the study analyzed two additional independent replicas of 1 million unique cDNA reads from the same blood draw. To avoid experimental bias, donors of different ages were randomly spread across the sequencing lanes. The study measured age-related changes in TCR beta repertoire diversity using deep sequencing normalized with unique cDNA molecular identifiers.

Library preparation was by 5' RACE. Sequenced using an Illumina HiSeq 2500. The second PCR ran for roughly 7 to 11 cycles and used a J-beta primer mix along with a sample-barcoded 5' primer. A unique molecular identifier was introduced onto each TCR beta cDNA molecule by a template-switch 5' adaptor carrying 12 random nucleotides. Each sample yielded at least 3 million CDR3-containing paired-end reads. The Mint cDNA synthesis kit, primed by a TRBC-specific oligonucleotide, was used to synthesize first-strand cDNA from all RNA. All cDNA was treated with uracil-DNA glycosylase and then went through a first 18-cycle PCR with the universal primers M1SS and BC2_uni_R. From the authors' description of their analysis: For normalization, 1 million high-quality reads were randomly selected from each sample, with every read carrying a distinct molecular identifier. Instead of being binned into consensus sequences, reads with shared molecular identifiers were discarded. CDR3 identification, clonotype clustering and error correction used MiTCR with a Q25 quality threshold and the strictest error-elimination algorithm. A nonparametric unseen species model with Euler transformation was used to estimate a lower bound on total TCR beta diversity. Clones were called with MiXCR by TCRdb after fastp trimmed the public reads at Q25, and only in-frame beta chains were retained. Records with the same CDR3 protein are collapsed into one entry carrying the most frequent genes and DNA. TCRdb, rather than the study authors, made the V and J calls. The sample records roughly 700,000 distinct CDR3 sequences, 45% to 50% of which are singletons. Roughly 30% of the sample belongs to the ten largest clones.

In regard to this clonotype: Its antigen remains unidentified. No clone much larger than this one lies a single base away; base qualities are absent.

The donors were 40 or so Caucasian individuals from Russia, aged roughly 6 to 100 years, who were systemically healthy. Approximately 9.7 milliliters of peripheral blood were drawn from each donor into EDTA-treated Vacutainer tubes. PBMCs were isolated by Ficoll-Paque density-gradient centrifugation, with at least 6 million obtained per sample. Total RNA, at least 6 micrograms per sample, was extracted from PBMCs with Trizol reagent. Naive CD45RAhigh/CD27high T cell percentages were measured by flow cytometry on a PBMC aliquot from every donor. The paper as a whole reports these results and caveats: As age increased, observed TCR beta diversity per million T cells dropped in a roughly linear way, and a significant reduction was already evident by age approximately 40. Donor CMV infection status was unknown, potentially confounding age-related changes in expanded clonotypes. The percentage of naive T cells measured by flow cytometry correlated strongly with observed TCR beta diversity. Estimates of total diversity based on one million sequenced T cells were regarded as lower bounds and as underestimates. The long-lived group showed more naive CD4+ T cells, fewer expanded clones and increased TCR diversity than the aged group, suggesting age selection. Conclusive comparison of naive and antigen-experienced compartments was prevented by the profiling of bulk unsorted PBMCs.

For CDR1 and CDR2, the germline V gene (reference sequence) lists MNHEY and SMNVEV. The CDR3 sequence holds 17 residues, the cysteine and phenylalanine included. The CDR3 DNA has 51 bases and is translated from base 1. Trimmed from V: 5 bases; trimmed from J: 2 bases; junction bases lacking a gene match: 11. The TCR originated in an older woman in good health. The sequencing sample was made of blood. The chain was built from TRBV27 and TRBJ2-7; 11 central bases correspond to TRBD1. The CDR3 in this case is CASSPGPGQGGTYEQYF. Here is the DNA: TGTGCCAGCAGTCCGGGGCCGGGACAGGGGGGAACCTACGAGCAGTACTTC.